These 27 T cell receptor beta chains originate from one sample sequenced in a study of identical twins. In TCRdb, the 5' RACE reads were re-called with MiXCR into one record per CDR3 protein. The sample yields about 1.7 million distinct CDR3 sequences, around a third seen once. The sequenced material came from cord blood. Receptors originate from a newborn girl in good health.

The chain recombines TRBV20-1 with TRBJ2-7, with D perhaps matching TRBD1 (5 bases). V gave up 1 base and J gave up 3 bases, with 10 bases separating them. Germline loops: CDR1 DFQATT, CDR2 SNEGSKA (reference sequence). The CDR3 extends over 13 amino acids. The DNA for the CDR3 is TGCAGTGCTAGAGCCCCGGACAACTACGAGCAGTACTTC. It yields the protein CSARAPDNYEQYF.

The table lists this clonotype with a few counts. The CDR3 sequence is CASSLVAGGYQETQYF. The CDR3 nucleotides are TGTGCCAGCAGCTTAGTAGCGGGAGGTTATCAAGAGACCCAGTACTTC. V usage is TRBV7-2 and J usage is TRBJ2-5; 10 nucleotides match TRBD2. Germline V CDR1 and CDR2: SGHTA, FQGNSA. The CDR3 covers 16 residues. The V and J ends lost 1 base and 2 bases, in that order; junction bases with no gene match: 4.

CDR3 residues: CSARDSYEQFF. The CDR3 DNA reads TGCAGTGCTAGGGACAGCTACGAGCAGTTCTTC. The chain has TRBV20-1 and TRBJ2-1; a possible D gene is TRBD1 (6 bases). V lost 3 bases and J 10 bases, leaving 10 bases between the germline ends. The CDR3 is 11 amino acids. Germline CDR1 and CDR2: DFQATT and SNEGSKA (reference sequence).

In this sample, this clonotype turned up many times. The chain employs TRBV5-1 and TRBJ2-3; D unresolved. The length of the CDR3 is 13 residues. From germline, CDR1 is SGHRS and CDR2 YFSETQ. Trimming removed 2 bases from V and 5 bases from J, with 9 bases in between. DNA for the CDR3: TGCGCCAGCAGCTTACCCGTGCAAGATACGCAGTATTTT. Amino acids: CASSLPVQDTQYF.

V gene TRBV20-1 combines with J gene TRBJ2-7; 9 nucleotides match TRBD2. CDR1 and CDR2 (germline): DFQATT, SNEGSKA (reference sequence). The J segment lost 1 base and the V segment lost 3 bases, leaving 4 bases of the junction unmatched. This CDR3 spans 14 amino acids. This CDR3 is CSASLAGRSYEQYF. CDR3 DNA: TGCAGTGCTAGCCTAGCGGGAAGATCCTACGAGCAGTACTTC.

V gene TRBV12-3 or TRBV12-4 combines with J gene TRBJ2-2; tentative D call: TRBD2 (6 bases). This CDR3 region has 13 residues. Trimming removed 6 bases from V and 6 bases from J, with 11 bases in between. CDR3 protein: CASRGSGSGELFF. The CDR3 coding sequence is TGTGCCAGCAGAGGGAGCGGGTCCGGGGAGCTGTTTTTT.

In this sample, this clonotype turned up a few times. V and J are TRBV9 and TRBJ2-3, with 11 bases matching TRBD2. With 0 bases clipped from V and 0 bases from J, the junction kept 3 bases outside the gene matches. Per the germline V gene, CDR1 is SGDLS and CDR2 is YYNGEE. The CDR3 is made up of 17 amino acids. CDR3 DNA: TGTGCCAGCAGCGTAGGTCGGACTAGCGGGAGCACAGATACGCAGTATTTT. Translating it yields CASSVGRTSGSTDTQYF.

This clonotype has more than one count but fewer than ten. The chain employs TRBV28 and TRBJ2-5, with 11 bases fitting TRBD2. The last part of the DNA fits TRBJ2-7 better; the J call may be wrong. Germline CDR1 MDHEN, CDR2 SYDVKM. The CDR3 has 15 residues. The CDR3 region is CASSSTGLADYEQYF. CDR3 sequence (DNA): TGTGCCAGCAGTTCGACGGGACTAGCGGACTACGAGCAGTACTTC.

CDR3 protein: CATSRDVVAGGETQYF. In DNA form, the CDR3 reads TGTGCCACCAGCAGAGACGTAGTAGCGGGAGGAGAGACCCAGTACTTC. The gene calls are TRBV15 and TRBJ2-7, with TRBD2 matching over 10 bases. The J call may be faulty, since TRBJ2-5 better matches the DNA end. The CDR3 totals 16 residues. Germline V gene sequence: CDR1 LNHNV, CDR2 YYDKDF (reference sequence).

This clonotype was observed at least ten times. The V gene is TRBV10-3, the J gene TRBJ2-5, with D possibly being TRBD2 (5 bases). CDR1 and CDR2 (germline): ENHRY, SYGVKD. V lost 4 bases and J 3 bases, leaving 15 bases between the germline ends. CDR3 size: 15 residues. The CDR3 reads CAISAPGVSKETQYF. The CDR3 coding sequence is TGTGCCATCAGTGCACCCGGGGTGAGCAAAGAGACCCAGTACTTC.

The chain uses TRBV20-1 and TRBJ2-3, with TRBD2 matching over 10 bases. The CDR3 sequence is 15 residues long. V trimming: 0 bases; J trimming: 5 bases; junction bases outside the gene matches: 5. CDR1 DFQATT and CDR2 SNEGSKA come from the germline V gene (reference sequence). The CDR3 DNA follows: TGCAGTGCTAGAGATACACTAGCGGGGCGAGATACGCAGTATTTT. Its translation: CSARDTLAGRDTQYF.

The chain combines TRBV2 with TRBJ1-2; 10 bases are shared with TRBD1. CDR3 length equals 14 residues. Germline values: CDR1 SNHLY, CDR2 FYNNEI. The J segment lost 3 bases and the V segment lost 8 bases, leaving 6 bases of the junction unmatched. The CDR3 region is CASRKDRGDYGYTF. The CDR3 bases are TGTGCCAGCCGCAAGGACAGGGGGGACTATGGCTACACCTTC.

The V call is TRBV20-1, the J call TRBJ2-1, with 8 nucleotides matching TRBD2. Germline V gene data show CDR1 as DFQATT and CDR2 as SNEGSKA (reference sequence). Trimming at V came to 4 bases and at J to 6 bases, leaving 8 bases not matched to a gene. The CDR3 runs to 14 residues. CDR3 in DNA: TGCAGTGCTAATCCCGGGAGGGGGATCAATGAGCAGTTCTTC. This sequence encodes CSANPGRGINEQFF.

Concerning this clonotype itself: It may be a read error: a sequence one base away is much more abundant. The chain employs TRBV10-3 and TRBJ2-7; D is uncertain. Germline V lookup: CDR1 ENHRY, CDR2 SYGVKD. The CDR3 has 11 amino acids. V was shortened by 8 bases and J by 4 bases, with 9 bases between the two germline ends. The CDR3 spells CAIGTEYEQYF. CDR3 nucleotide sequence: TGTGCCATCGGAACAGAGTACGAGCAGTACTTC.

This chain uses TRBV4-1 with TRBJ1-2, with a tentative D call TRBD1 (5 bases). This CDR3 comprises 16 residues. In germline, CDR1 is MGHRA, CDR2 YSYEKL. V was trimmed by 0 bases and J by 0 bases, leaving 11 bases between them. This CDR3 reads CASSQDIGGTNYGYTF. In DNA, the CDR3 is TGCGCCAGCAGCCAAGATATCGGGGGTACTAACTATGGCTACACCTTC.

In its sample, this clonotype was seen a few times. The chain carries TRBV12-3 or TRBV12-4 and TRBJ1-5, with D hard to call. V was shortened by 3 bases and J by 2 bases, with 8 bases between the two germline ends. CDR3 length equals 14 residues. CDR3 DNA sequence: TGTGCCAGCAGTTTTGACCCCCGCAATCAGCCCCAGCATTTT. As protein: CASSFDPRNQPQHF.

CDR3 in amino acids: CSARDLGGGPSKQYF. CDR3 coding DNA: TGCAGTGCTAGAGATCTTGGCGGGGGACCTTCTAAGCAGTACTTC. The rearrangement links TRBV20-1 to TRBJ2-7, with 7 bases identical to TRBD2. J lost 8 bases, V lost 0 bases, and 13 bases had no gene match. CDR1 is DFQATT and CDR2 is SNEGSKA in the germline V gene (reference sequence). The CDR3 sequence is 15 residues long.

This sequence joins TRBV21-1 and TRBJ1-4. TRBV21-1 is labeled a pseudogene. This CDR3 contains 15 residues. This chain's CDR3 is CASSSDGLVGEKLFF. The CDR3 region has the DNA TGTGCCAGCAGCTCCGATGGCTTGGTGGGTGAAAAACTGTTTTTT.

This clonotype was recorded only once. CDR3 amino acids: CASSVGLAGELFF. CDR3 nucleotide sequence: TGCGCCAGCAGCGTGGGACTAGCCGGGGAGCTGTTTTTT. This chain uses TRBV4-1 with TRBJ2-2, with 8 bases fitting TRBD2. Germline trimming cut 5 bases from V and 6 bases from J; bases unmatched to any gene: 2. The CDR3 consists of 13 residues. Germline V gene sequence: CDR1 MGHRA, CDR2 YSYEKL.

The chain couples TRBV9 to TRBJ2-1; 11 nucleotides line up with TRBD1. Per germline, CDR1 SGDLS and CDR2 YYNGEE. The CDR3 runs 16 residues. V was pared by 1 base and J by 2 bases, with 2 bases of the junction left unmatched. CDR3 bases: TGTGCCAGCAGCGTACTGGGACAGGGGGCCTACAATGAGCAGTTCTTC. Translated: CASSVLGQGAYNEQFF.

The chain combines TRBV27 with TRBJ1-6; tentatively, D is TRBD1 (6 bases). Trimming shortened V by 5 bases and J by 10 bases, and 12 bases separated the two germline ends. Germline V gene sequence: CDR1 MNHEY, CDR2 SMNVEV (reference sequence). This CDR3 has 13 amino acids. The CDR3 DNA follows: TGTGCCAGCAGTGAGGACAGACGATCACCCCTCCACTTT. This encodes CASSEDRRSPLHF.

The sample holds many counts of this clonotype. The chain joins TRBV7-6 to TRBJ2-7; 11 bases line up with TRBD2. The ends lost 6 bases at V and 1 base at J; junction bases unmatched: 5. The CDR3 consists of 15 residues. The germline gives CDR1 SGHVS, CDR2 FNYEAQ. This chain's CDR3 is CASRIGTSGSYEQYF. For the CDR3, the DNA is TGTGCCAGCAGAATCGGGACTAGCGGTTCCTACGAGCAGTACTTC.

This chain uses TRBV11-2 with TRBJ2-1; D is tentatively TRBD1 or TRBD2 (5 bases each). This CDR3 is 16 amino acids long. Trimming took 8 bases from V and 0 from J, leaving 17 bases between them. The germline V gene has CDR1 SGHAT and CDR2 FQNNGV. CDR3 nucleotides: TGTGCCAGCCTCGGTCGCCAGAGGGGCTCCTACAATGAGCAGTTCTTC. Translating gives CASLGRQRGSYNEQFF.

The V gene is TRBV13, the J gene TRBJ2-5; a weak D match, TRBD2 (6 bases). V dropped 0 bases and J dropped 11 bases, with 19 bases sitting between them. This CDR3 region has 15 residues. Germline assignment: CDR1 PRHDT and CDR2 FYEKMQ (reference sequence). CDR3 DNA sequence: TGTGCCAGCAGCTTAGGGGCGGGGTTTGTCAATGAGCAGTACTTC. Translation gives CASSLGAGFVNEQYF.

This clonotype showed up just a few times. The chain is built from TRBV12-3 or TRBV12-4 and TRBJ2-3, with 9 bases aligning to TRBD2. The length of the CDR3 is 16 residues. Trimming took 5 bases from V and 5 from J; bases not matched to a gene: 11. CDR3 in DNA: TGTGCCAGCAGTCCTTTGGCGGGAGGGCCGGAAGATACGCAGTATTTT. Protein sequence: CASSPLAGGPEDTQYF.

V gene TRBV5-1 combines with J gene TRBJ1-5, with D uncertain. V dropped 2 bases and J dropped 0 bases, with 12 bases sitting between them. The germline V gene has CDR1 SGHRS and CDR2 YFSETQ. The CDR3 sequence is 16 residues long. This chain's CDR3 is CASSLPGHYSNQPQHF. DNA of the CDR3: TGCGCCAGCAGCTTACCCGGGCATTATAGCAATCAGCCCCAGCATTTT.

A remark on this clonotype: Compared with germline, one end of the junction differs, possibly owing to a read error. The CDR3 protein is CSARDKQGFGTDTRYF. In DNA, the CDR3 is TGCAGTGCTAGGGATAAACAGGGCTTCGGCACAGATACGCGGTATTTT. The chain links TRBV20-1 to TRBJ2-3; possible D gene TRBD1, 6 bases. Germline V gene sequence: CDR1 DFQATT, CDR2 SNEGSKA (reference sequence). CDR3 length: 16 residues.